This TCR beta chain derives from a study of blood T cell repertoires in COVID-19. Study as a whole: Sites in the United States, Italy and Spain provided acute and convalescent COVID-19 samples. T cells, B-cell-depleted T cells, or PBMCs supplied cDNA or gDNA.

Germline V lookup: CDR1 KGHDR, CDR2 SFDVKD. This CDR3 has 15 amino acids. After removal of 6 bases from V and 7 bases from J, the junction contained 11 bases not matched to a gene. As handled by the study authors: Researchers report that nucleated cell counts were estimated from reference gene primer amplification. This table comes from immunoSEQ multiplex PCR, and its TCRdb copy is limited to in-frame clones, with some not included. Clonal size and the V and J genes are those of that table, whereas D and trimming came from the DNA. Among some 21,000 clones listed, about three quarters were seen once.

This receptor was taken from a man in his sixties with active COVID-19. The sequenced sample consisted of peripheral blood. The J gene is TRBJ2-1, the V gene TRBV24-1, with 7 bases matching TRBD1. CDR3 nucleotides: TGTGCCACCAGTCCGGGACAGACGACGGGTAATGAGCAGTTCTTC. Translating gives CATSPGQTTGNEQFF.